This is a list of T cell receptor beta chains from one sample in a study of CXCR3-negative and CXCR3-positive naive CD8 T cells. After re-calling the 5' RACE reads, TCRdb lists one entry per CDR3 protein, DNA absent. Across 50,000 to 65,000 distinct CDR3 sequences, the top ten clones capture about 0.84% of the sample. Sequenced sample: naive CXCR3+ CD8+ T cells from blood. These receptors were taken from a human donor in good health. Some clones in this sample may be carry-over from other donors' samples. CDR3s include the opening cysteine and the closing phenylalanine or tryptophan.

j_call	v_call	cdr3_aa
TRBJ2-7	TRBV9	CASSVGGTGSEQYF
TRBJ2-5	TRBV2	CASIRGPGAQETQYF
TRBJ2-7	TRBV13	CASSVRGYEQYF
TRBJ2-7	TRBV7-9	CASSLASGGSWGEQYF
TRBJ2-3	TRBV7-3	CASSSGGTDTQYF
TRBJ1-5	TRBV19	CASISSSGARSNQPQHF
TRBJ1-5	TRBV5-5	CASTQGAGSNQPQHF
TRBJ2-5	TRBV28	CASTQVEGSETQYF
TRBJ1-3	TRBV7-9	CASSPAHMSSGNTIYF
TRBJ1-1	TRBV29-1	CSVLGGGTEAFF
TRBJ2-5	TRBV6-5	CASTPSGGNQETQYF
TRBJ1-1	TRBV14	CASSQVWGGTEAFF
TRBJ2-4	TRBV6-5	CASSYKAKNIQYF
TRBJ2-5	TRBV10-3	CAISGRRLADQQETQYF
TRBJ2-7	TRBV20-1	CSARDSPGTTSEQYF
TRBJ2-4	TRBV29-1	CSAVRRDSKNIQYF